This TCR beta chain was found in a study of monozygotic twins with inflammatory bowel disease. TCRdb re-called the 5' RACE reads and shows each CDR3 protein once, DNA omitted. This sample contains about 380,000 distinct CDR3 sequences. Germline lookup yields CDR1 MNHEY and CDR2 SVGEGT. CDR3 size: 14 residues. The chain employs TRBV6-2 or TRBV6-3 and TRBJ2-7; with no DNA, the TCRdb D assignment of TRBD1 cannot be verified. This clonotype originated in a human donor with ulcerative colitis or Crohn's disease, or a healthy co-twin of an affected twin (not recorded which). The specimen was blood. The CDR3 spells CASWGTGSSYEQYF.